These T cell receptor beta chains were read from a single sample in a study of blood T cell repertoires in COVID-19. Assay: immunoSEQ multiplex PCR; the TCRdb copy retains only in-frame clones and omits some. The table shows about 210,000 clones, with approximately 80% occurring only once. Sequenced: peripheral blood. Source of these receptors: a human donor in a cohort sampled during active COVID-19. Both conserved end residues are part of each CDR3. A D gene is named only where the DNA matches it firmly. Where a row states a size, it is once, few, many or the class of an expanded clone; other rows omit it.

clone_size: .
j_call: TRBJ2-5
d_call: TRBD1
v_call: TRBV7-8
cdr3_nt: TGTGCCAGCAGCCGAGGGACAGGGTCATGGGAGACCCAGTACTTC
cdr3_aa: CASSRGTGSWETQYF

clone_size: .
j_call: TRBJ2-3
d_call: .
v_call: TRBV6-6
cdr3_nt: TGTGCCAGCACCCCAACTAGCACAGATACGCAGTATTTT
cdr3_aa: CASTPTSTDTQYF

clone_size: .
j_call: TRBJ2-7
d_call: TRBD1
v_call: TRBV19
cdr3_nt: TGTGCCAGTAGCAAAATGGCTGACAGGGCGTACGAGCAGTACTTC
cdr3_aa: CASSKMADRAYEQYF

clone_size: .
j_call: TRBJ2-1
d_call: .
v_call: TRBV24-1
cdr3_nt: TGTGCCACGGGCGAAGCCGCCTACAATGAGCAGTTCTTC
cdr3_aa: CATGEAAYNEQFF

clone_size: few
j_call: TRBJ1-5
d_call: .
v_call: TRBV28
cdr3_nt: TGTGCCAGCATACTCTTTAGCAATCAGCCCCAGCATTTT
cdr3_aa: CASILFSNQPQHF

clone_size: .
j_call: TRBJ1-2
d_call: .
v_call: TRBV7-9
cdr3_nt: TGTGCCAGCAGCTTGCCAGGCCTTAACTATGGCTACACCTTC
cdr3_aa: CASSLPGLNYGYTF

clone_size: .
j_call: TRBJ2-3
d_call: TRBD1
v_call: TRBV29-1
cdr3_nt: TGCAGCGTTGAAGACCAACAGGGGGCAGATACGCAGTATTTT
cdr3_aa: CSVEDQQGADTQYF

clone_size: .
j_call: TRBJ2-2
d_call: .
v_call: TRBV18
cdr3_nt: TGTGCCAGCTCGCTTGCTAATGAGAACACCGGGGAGCTGTTTTTT
cdr3_aa: CASSLANENTGELFF

clone_size: once
j_call: TRBJ1-2
d_call: .
v_call: TRBV15
cdr3_nt: TGTGCCACCAGCAGAGATCCAGGGTCGCCGGTCTATGGCTACACCTTC
cdr3_aa: CATSRDPGSPVYGYTF

clone_size: .
j_call: TRBJ1-1
d_call: .
v_call: TRBV5-1
cdr3_nt: TGCGCCAGCAGCGAGAACCCGGAGGGCAGTAACACTGAAGCTTTCTTT
cdr3_aa: CASSENPEGSNTEAFF

clone_size: .
j_call: TRBJ1-1
d_call: .
v_call: TRBV7-8
cdr3_nt: TGTGCCAGCAGCTTAAACCTTGAGGGCGTGGACACTGAAGCTTTCTTT
cdr3_aa: CASSLNLEGVDTEAFF

clone_size: .
j_call: TRBJ1-1
d_call: TRBD1
v_call: TRBV6-4
cdr3_nt: TGTGCCAGCAGTAAGAAACCGGGACAGATGAACACTGAAGCTTTCTTT
cdr3_aa: CASSKKPGQMNTEAFF

clone_size: .
j_call: TRBJ1-1
d_call: .
v_call: TRBV30
cdr3_nt: TGTGCCTCGGGGTGGGGAGATGGGCAAGCTTTCTTT
cdr3_aa: CASGWGDGQAFF

clone_size: .
j_call: TRBJ2-7
d_call: .
v_call: TRBV9
cdr3_nt: TGTGCCAGCAGCACCCCCCTGGGGCAGGCGAACCCATACGAGCAGTACTTC
cdr3_aa: CASSTPLGQANPYEQYF

clone_size: .
j_call: TRBJ2-7
d_call: TRBD2
v_call: TRBV5-1
cdr3_nt: TGCGCCAGCAGCCCACCGGGGACTAGCGGGAGGGCTTTCTCCTACGAGCAGTACTTC
cdr3_aa: CASSPPGTSGRAFSYEQYF

clone_size: .
j_call: TRBJ2-5
d_call: .
v_call: TRBV7-6
cdr3_nt: TGTGCCAGCAGCTTAGCATCTGGGCGGACCCAGTACTTC
cdr3_aa: CASSLASGRTQYF

clone_size: .
j_call: TRBJ2-7
d_call: TRBD1
v_call: TRBV7-3
cdr3_nt: TGTGCCAGCAGCTTAACGGGAGACAGGGGGTCCGAGCAGTACTTC
cdr3_aa: CASSLTGDRGSEQYF

clone_size: .
j_call: TRBJ2-7
d_call: .
v_call: TRBV18
cdr3_nt: TGTGCCAGCTCACAGACAGGAAACTCCTACGAGCAGTACTTC
cdr3_aa: CASSQTGNSYEQYF

clone_size: .
j_call: TRBJ1-4
d_call: TRBD1
v_call: TRBV9
cdr3_nt: TGTGCCAGCAGCGTAGATTGGACAGGGGGGGAAAAACTGTTTTTT
cdr3_aa: CASSVDWTGGEKLFF

clone_size: .
j_call: TRBJ1-5
d_call: .
v_call: TRBV30
cdr3_nt: TGTGCCTGGAGTGCACAAGACATCAGCCCCCAGCATTTT
cdr3_aa: CAWSAQDISPQHF

clone_size: once
j_call: TRBJ2-3
d_call: .
v_call: TRBV11-2
cdr3_nt: TGTGCCAGCAGCTTAGCACTAGCCACAGATACGCAGTATTTT
cdr3_aa: CASSLALATDTQYF

clone_size: .
j_call: TRBJ2-1
d_call: .
v_call: TRBV5-5
cdr3_nt: TGTGCCAGCAGCTTTGGCAGGGCGGCCTTCTACAATGAGCAGTTCTTC
cdr3_aa: CASSFGRAAFYNEQFF

clone_size: .
j_call: TRBJ2-5
d_call: TRBD1
v_call: TRBV4-1
cdr3_nt: TGCGCCAGCAGCCCCCAGGGGACAGGGCTCCAAGAGACCCAGTACTTC
cdr3_aa: CASSPQGTGLQETQYF

clone_size: .
j_call: TRBJ1-2
d_call: .
v_call: TRBV28
cdr3_nt: TGTGCCAGCAGTTTGACGGGGGGTAACTATGGCTACACCTTC
cdr3_aa: CASSLTGGNYGYTF

clone_size: .
j_call: TRBJ1-1
d_call: TRBD1
v_call: TRBV10-3
cdr3_nt: TGTGCCATCAATTTAGGACAGGGCGAAGCTTTCTTT
cdr3_aa: CAINLGQGEAFF

clone_size: .
j_call: TRBJ2-3
d_call: .
v_call: TRBV5-5
cdr3_nt: TGTGCCAGCAGCCTTTCTAGCACAGATACGCAGTATTTT
cdr3_aa: CASSLSSTDTQYF

clone_size: .
j_call: TRBJ2-7
d_call: TRBD2
v_call: TRBV7-8
cdr3_nt: TGTGCCAGCAGCTTTTGGACTAGCGGGAGCGACGAGCAGTACTTC
cdr3_aa: CASSFWTSGSDEQYF

clone_size: .
j_call: TRBJ1-2
d_call: .
v_call: TRBV11-2
cdr3_nt: TGTGCCAGCAGCCGCTCTGGAGGGGAAGGGGGCTACACCTTC
cdr3_aa: CASSRSGGEGGYTF

clone_size: .
j_call: TRBJ2-1
d_call: TRBD2
v_call: TRBV2
cdr3_nt: TGTGCCAGCAGGGGACGGACTAGCGGAAACAATGAGCAGTTCTTC
cdr3_aa: CASRGRTSGNNEQFF

clone_size: .
j_call: TRBJ1-4
d_call: .
v_call: TRBV19
cdr3_nt: TGTGCCAGTAGTCCTCGGGACATACAAACTAATGAAAAACTGTTTTTT
cdr3_aa: CASSPRDIQTNEKLFF

clone_size: .
j_call: TRBJ1-1
d_call: .
v_call: TRBV3-1/TRBV3-2
cdr3_nt: TGTGCCAGCACTCCCAGCGGGATGGGGCAGACTGAAGCTTTCTTT
cdr3_aa: CASTPSGMGQTEAFF

clone_size: few
j_call: TRBJ2-3
d_call: .
v_call: TRBV3-1/TRBV3-2
cdr3_nt: TGTGCCAGCAGCCCGAGCAGGGAGGCAGATACGCAGTATTTT
cdr3_aa: CASSPSREADTQYF

clone_size: .
j_call: TRBJ2-5
d_call: .
v_call: TRBV19
cdr3_nt: TGTGCCAGTACGGGGGGCGGTATAGAGACCCAGTACTTC
cdr3_aa: CASTGGGIETQYF

clone_size: .
j_call: TRBJ1-2
d_call: .
v_call: TRBV12-3/TRBV12-4
cdr3_nt: TGTGCCAGCAGCCCCGACAGGAACTATGGCTACACCTTC
cdr3_aa: CASSPDRNYGYTF

clone_size: once
j_call: TRBJ2-1
d_call: TRBD2
v_call: TRBV9
cdr3_nt: TGTGCCAGCAGCGTACTCCCTAGCGGGAGGGGCCTCTCCTCCTACAATGAGCAGTTCTTC
cdr3_aa: CASSVLPSGRGLSSYNEQFF